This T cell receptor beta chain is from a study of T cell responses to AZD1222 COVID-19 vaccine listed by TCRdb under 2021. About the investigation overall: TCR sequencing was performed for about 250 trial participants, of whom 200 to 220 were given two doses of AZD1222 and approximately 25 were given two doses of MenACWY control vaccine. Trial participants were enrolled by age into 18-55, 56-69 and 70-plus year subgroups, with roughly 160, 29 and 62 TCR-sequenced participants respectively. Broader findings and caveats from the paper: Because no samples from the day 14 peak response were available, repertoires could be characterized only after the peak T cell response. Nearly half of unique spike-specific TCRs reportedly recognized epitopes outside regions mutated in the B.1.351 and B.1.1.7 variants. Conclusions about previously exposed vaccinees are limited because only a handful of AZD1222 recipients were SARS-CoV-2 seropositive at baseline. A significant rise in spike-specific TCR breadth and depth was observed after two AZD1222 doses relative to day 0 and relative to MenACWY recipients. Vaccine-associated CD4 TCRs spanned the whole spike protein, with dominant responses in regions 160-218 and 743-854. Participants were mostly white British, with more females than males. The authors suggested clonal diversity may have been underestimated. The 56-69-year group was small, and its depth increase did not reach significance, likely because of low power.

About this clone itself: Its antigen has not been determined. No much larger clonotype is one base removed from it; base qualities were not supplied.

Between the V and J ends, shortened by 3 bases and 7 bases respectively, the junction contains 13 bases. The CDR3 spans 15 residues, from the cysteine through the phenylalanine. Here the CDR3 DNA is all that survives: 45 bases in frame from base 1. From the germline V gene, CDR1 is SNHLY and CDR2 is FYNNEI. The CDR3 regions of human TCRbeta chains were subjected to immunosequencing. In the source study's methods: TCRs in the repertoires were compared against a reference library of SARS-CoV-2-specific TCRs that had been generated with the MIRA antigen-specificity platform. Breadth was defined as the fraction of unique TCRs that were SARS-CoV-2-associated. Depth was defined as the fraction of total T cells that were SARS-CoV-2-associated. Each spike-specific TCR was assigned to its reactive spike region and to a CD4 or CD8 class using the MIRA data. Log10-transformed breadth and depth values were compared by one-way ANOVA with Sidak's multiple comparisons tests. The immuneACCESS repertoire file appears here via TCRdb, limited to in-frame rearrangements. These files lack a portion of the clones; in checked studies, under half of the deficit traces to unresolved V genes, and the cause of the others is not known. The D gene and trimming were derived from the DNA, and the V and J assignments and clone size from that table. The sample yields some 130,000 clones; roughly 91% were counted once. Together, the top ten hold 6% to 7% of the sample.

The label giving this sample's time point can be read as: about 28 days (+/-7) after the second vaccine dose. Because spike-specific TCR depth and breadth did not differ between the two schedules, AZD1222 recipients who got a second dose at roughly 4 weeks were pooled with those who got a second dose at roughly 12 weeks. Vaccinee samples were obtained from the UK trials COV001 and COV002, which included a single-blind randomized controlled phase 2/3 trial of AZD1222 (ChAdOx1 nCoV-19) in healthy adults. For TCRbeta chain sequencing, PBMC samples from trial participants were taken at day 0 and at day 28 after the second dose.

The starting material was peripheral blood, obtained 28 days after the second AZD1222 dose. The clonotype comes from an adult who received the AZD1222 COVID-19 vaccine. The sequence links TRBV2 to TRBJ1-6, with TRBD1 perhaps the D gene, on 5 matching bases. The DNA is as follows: TGTGCCAGCAGTGACGGATCGTGGGGGAATTCACCCCTCCACTTT. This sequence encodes CASSDGSWGNSPLHF.